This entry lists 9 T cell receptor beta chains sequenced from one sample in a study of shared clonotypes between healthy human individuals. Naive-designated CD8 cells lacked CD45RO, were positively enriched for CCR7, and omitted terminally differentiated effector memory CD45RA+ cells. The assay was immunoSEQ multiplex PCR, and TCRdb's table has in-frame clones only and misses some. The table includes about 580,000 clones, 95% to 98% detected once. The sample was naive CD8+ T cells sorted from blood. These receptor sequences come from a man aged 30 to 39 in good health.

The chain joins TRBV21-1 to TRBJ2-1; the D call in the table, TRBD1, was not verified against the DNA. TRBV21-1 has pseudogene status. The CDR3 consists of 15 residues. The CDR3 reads CASPKGTGSYNEQFF. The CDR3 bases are TGTGCCAGCCCTAAGGGGACAGGCTCCTACAATGAGCAGTTCTTC.

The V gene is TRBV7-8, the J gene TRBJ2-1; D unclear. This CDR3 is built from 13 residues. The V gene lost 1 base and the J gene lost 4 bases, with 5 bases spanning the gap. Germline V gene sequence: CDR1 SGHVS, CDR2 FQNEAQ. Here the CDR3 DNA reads TGTGCCAGCAGCTTAGGACGGTACAATGAGCAGTTCTTC. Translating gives CASSLGRYNEQFF.

As DNA, the CDR3 is TGTGCCAGCCGCGCCCCGACCTATGAGCAGTTCTTC. Protein sequence: CASRAPTYEQFF. The chain carries TRBV7-9 and TRBJ2-1; D is undetermined. The V and J ends lost 8 bases and 8 bases respectively, with 13 bases between them. The CDR3 covers 12 residues. Per germline, CDR1 SEHNR and CDR2 FQNEAQ (reference sequence).

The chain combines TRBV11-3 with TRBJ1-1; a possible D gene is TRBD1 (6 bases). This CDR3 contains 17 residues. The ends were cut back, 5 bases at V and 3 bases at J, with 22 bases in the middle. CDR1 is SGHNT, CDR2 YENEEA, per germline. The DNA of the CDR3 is TGTGCCAGCAGCCTATCAATAGTAGGGGGGCGGCACACTGAAGCTTTCTTT. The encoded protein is CASSLSIVGGRHTEAFF.

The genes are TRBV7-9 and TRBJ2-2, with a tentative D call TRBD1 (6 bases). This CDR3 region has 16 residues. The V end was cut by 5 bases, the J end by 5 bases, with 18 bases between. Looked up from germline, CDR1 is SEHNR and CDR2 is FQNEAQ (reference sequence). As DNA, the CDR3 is TGTGCCAGCAGCCGAGATACGGGACAACTTACCGGGGAGCTGTTTTTT. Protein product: CASSRDTGQLTGELFF.

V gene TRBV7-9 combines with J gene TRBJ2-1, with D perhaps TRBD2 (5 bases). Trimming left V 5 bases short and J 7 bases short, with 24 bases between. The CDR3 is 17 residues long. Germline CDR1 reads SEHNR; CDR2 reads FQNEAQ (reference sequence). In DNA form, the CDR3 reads TGTGCCAGCAGCCCCTTTGAGAGGGCCAATACTCCAAATGAGCAGTTCTTC. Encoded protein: CASSPFERANTPNEQFF.

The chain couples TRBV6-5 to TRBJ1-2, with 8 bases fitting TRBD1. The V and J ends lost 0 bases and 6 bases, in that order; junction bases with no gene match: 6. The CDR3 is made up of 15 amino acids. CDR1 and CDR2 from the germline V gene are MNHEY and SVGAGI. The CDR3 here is CASSYSSGTGDGYTF. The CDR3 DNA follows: TGTGCCAGCAGTTACTCGTCCGGGACAGGTGATGGCTACACCTTC.

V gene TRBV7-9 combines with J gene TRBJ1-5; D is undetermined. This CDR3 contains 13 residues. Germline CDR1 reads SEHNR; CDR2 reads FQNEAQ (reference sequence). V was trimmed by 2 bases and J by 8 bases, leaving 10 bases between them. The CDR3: CASSLNKREPQHF. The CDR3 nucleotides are TGTGCCAGCAGCTTAAACAAGAGGGAGCCCCAGCATTTT.

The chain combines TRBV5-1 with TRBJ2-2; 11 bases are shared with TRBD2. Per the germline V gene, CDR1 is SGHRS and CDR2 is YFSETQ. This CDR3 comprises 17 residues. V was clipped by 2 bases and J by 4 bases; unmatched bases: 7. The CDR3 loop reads CASSLLTSGKVTGELFF. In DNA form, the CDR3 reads TGCGCCAGCAGCTTACTGACTAGCGGGAAGGTCACCGGGGAGCTGTTTTTT.